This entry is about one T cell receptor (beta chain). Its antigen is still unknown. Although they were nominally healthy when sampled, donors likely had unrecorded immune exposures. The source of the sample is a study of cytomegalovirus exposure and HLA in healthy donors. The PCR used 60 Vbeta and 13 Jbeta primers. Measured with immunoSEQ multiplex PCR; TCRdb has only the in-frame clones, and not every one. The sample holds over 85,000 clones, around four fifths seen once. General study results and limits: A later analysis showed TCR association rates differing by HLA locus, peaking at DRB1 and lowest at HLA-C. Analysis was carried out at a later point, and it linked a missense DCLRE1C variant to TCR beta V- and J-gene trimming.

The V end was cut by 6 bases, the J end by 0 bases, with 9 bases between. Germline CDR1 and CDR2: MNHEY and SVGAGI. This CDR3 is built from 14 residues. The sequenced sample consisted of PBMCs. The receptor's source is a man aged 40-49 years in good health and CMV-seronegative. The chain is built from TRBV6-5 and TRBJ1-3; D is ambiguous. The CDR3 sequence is CASSKVSSGNTIYF. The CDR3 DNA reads TGTGCCAGCAGCAAAGTGAGCTCTGGAAACACCATATATTTT.